Listed below are T cell receptor beta chains from one sample, sequenced in a study of cytomegalovirus exposure and HLA in healthy donors. Here immunoSEQ multiplex PCR was the method, and the copy in TCRdb shows in-frame clones only, minus some. In the table there are some 150,000 clones, 70% of which are singletons. Material: PBMCs. The receptors shown here come from a woman in her sixties in good health and CMV-seropositive. Both conserved end residues are part of each CDR3. A D gene is named only where the DNA matches it firmly. Only some rows state a clone size, as once, few, many or a class for expanded clones.

clone size: few
D gene: TRBD2
CDR3 length: 16
J gene: TRBJ2-7
V gene: TRBV5-1
CDR3 DNA: TGCGCCAGCAGCTTGGGGACTAGCGGGAGGACCTACGAGCAGTACTTC
CDR3 protein: CASSLGTSGRTYEQYF

clone size: .
D gene: TRBD2
CDR3 length: 18
J gene: TRBJ2-6
V gene: TRBV5-4
CDR3 DNA: TGTGCCAGCAGCCGTCCGGGGGCGGGAGGGGCTGGGGCCAACGTCCTGACTTTC
CDR3 protein: CASSRPGAGGAGANVLTF

clone size: .
D gene: .
CDR3 length: 12
J gene: TRBJ2-5
V gene: TRBV15
CDR3 DNA: TGTGCCACCAGCAGGCCGGGAAGAACCCAGTACTTC
CDR3 protein: CATSRPGRTQYF

clone size: .
D gene: .
CDR3 length: 14
J gene: TRBJ2-7
V gene: TRBV9
CDR3 DNA: TGTGCCAGCAGCGTAGCTCCGGAGGGCTCCGAGCAGTACTTC
CDR3 protein: CASSVAPEGSEQYF

clone size: .
D gene: TRBD1
CDR3 length: 15
J gene: TRBJ1-4
V gene: TRBV19
CDR3 DNA: TGTGCCAGTAGTATGTCGACAGGGTCTAATGAAAAACTGTTTTTT
CDR3 protein: CASSMSTGSNEKLFF

clone size: .
D gene: .
CDR3 length: 16
J gene: TRBJ1-1
V gene: TRBV7-9
CDR3 DNA: TGTGCCAGCAGCTTGGAGGGGCGCGACGGCCACACTGAAGCTTTCTTT
CDR3 protein: CASSLEGRDGHTEAFF

clone size: .
D gene: TRBD2
CDR3 length: 14
J gene: TRBJ2-1
V gene: TRBV7-2
CDR3 DNA: TGTGCCAGCAGCCCAAGAAGCGGGAACAATGAGCAGTTCTTC
CDR3 protein: CASSPRSGNNEQFF

clone size: .
D gene: TRBD1
CDR3 length: 15
J gene: TRBJ2-7
V gene: TRBV5-6
CDR3 DNA: TGTGCCAGCAGCTTGGGGGGACAGGGATCTTACGAGCAGTACTTC
CDR3 protein: CASSLGGQGSYEQYF

clone size: .
D gene: TRBD1
CDR3 length: 15
J gene: TRBJ1-4
V gene: TRBV5-4
CDR3 DNA: TGTGCCAGCAGCTGGGACAGAGCAACTAATGAAAAACTGTTTTTT
CDR3 protein: CASSWDRATNEKLFF

clone size: .
D gene: TRBD2
CDR3 length: 18
J gene: TRBJ2-1
V gene: TRBV2
CDR3 DNA: TGTGCCAGCAGTGATCGACTCCTCAGCGGGAGTAGATACAATGAGCAGTTCTTC
CDR3 protein: CASSDRLLSGSRYNEQFF

clone size: .
D gene: .
CDR3 length: 13
J gene: TRBJ1-2
V gene: TRBV27
CDR3 DNA: TGTGCCAGCAGGCCCGGGACTACGGGGGGCTACACCTTC
CDR3 protein: CASRPGTTGGYTF

clone size: .
D gene: .
CDR3 length: 14
J gene: TRBJ1-2
V gene: TRBV6-1
CDR3 DNA: TGTGCCAGCAGTGGTCCCCCTCCGGACTATGGCTACACCTTC
CDR3 protein: CASSGPPPDYGYTF

clone size: .
D gene: TRBD1
CDR3 length: 14
J gene: TRBJ1-1
V gene: TRBV6-1
CDR3 DNA: TGTGCCAGCACCACGACAGGGGGCGGCACTGAAGCTTTCTTT
CDR3 protein: CASTTTGGGTEAFF

clone size: few
D gene: TRBD2
CDR3 length: 15
J gene: TRBJ2-5
V gene: TRBV5-1
CDR3 DNA: TGCGCCAGCTCCCCTAGCGGAGGGGTCCGGGAGACCCAGTACTTC
CDR3 protein: CASSPSGGVRETQYF

clone size: .
D gene: .
CDR3 length: 12
J gene: TRBJ2-5
V gene: TRBV10-3
CDR3 DNA: TGTGCCATCAGTGAGTGGAGAGAGACCCAGTACTTC
CDR3 protein: CAISEWRETQYF

clone size: .
D gene: .
CDR3 length: 11
J gene: TRBJ2-7
V gene: TRBV27
CDR3 DNA: TGTGCCAGCAGACAACACGCCGAGCAGTACTTC
CDR3 protein: CASRQHAEQYF

clone size: .
D gene: .
CDR3 length: 11
J gene: TRBJ2-7
V gene: TRBV5-4
CDR3 DNA: TGTGCCAGCAGCTTGGCAGGGATTGAGTACTTC
CDR3 protein: CASSLAGIEYF

clone size: .
D gene: TRBD2
CDR3 length: 15
J gene: TRBJ2-7
V gene: TRBV6-5
CDR3 DNA: TGTGCCAGCAGTCACCGTGGACTAGGAATTATCGAGCAGTACTTC
CDR3 protein: CASSHRGLGIIEQYF

clone size: .
D gene: .
CDR3 length: 15
J gene: TRBJ1-6
V gene: TRBV4-1
CDR3 DNA: TGCGCCAGCAGCAATAACCGGGTCCTCAATGACCCCCTCCACTTT
CDR3 protein: CASSNNRVLNDPLHF

clone size: .
D gene: .
CDR3 length: 15
J gene: TRBJ2-7
V gene: TRBV28
CDR3 DNA: TGTGCCAGCAGTTTAGACAACCACCAGTGGTACGAGCAGTACTTC
CDR3 protein: CASSLDNHQWYEQYF

clone size: .
D gene: TRBD1
CDR3 length: 14
J gene: TRBJ1-1
V gene: TRBV27
CDR3 DNA: TGTGCCAGCAGTTTAGAGGGGGCGCATACTGAAGCTTTCTTT
CDR3 protein: CASSLEGAHTEAFF

clone size: .
D gene: TRBD1
CDR3 length: 15
J gene: TRBJ2-5
V gene: TRBV4-1
CDR3 DNA: TGCGCCAGCAGCCAAGATAAGGACAGGGGAGAGACCCAGTACTTC
CDR3 protein: CASSQDKDRGETQYF

clone size: .
D gene: .
CDR3 length: 11
J gene: TRBJ2-5
V gene: TRBV29-1
CDR3 DNA: TGCAGCGTCGAGGAGGGGGAGACCCAGTACTTC
CDR3 protein: CSVEEGETQYF

clone size: .
D gene: TRBD2
CDR3 length: 15
J gene: TRBJ2-3
V gene: TRBV10-3
CDR3 DNA: TGTGCCATCAGTACTAGCGGGCTAAACACAGATACGCAGTATTTT
CDR3 protein: CAISTSGLNTDTQYF

clone size: .
D gene: TRBD2
CDR3 length: 16
J gene: TRBJ2-1
V gene: TRBV7-3
CDR3 DNA: TGTGCCAGCAGCCCTACACCGGGACTAGCTTACAATGAGCAGTTCTTC
CDR3 protein: CASSPTPGLAYNEQFF

clone size: .
D gene: .
CDR3 length: 11
J gene: TRBJ2-7
V gene: TRBV19
CDR3 DNA: TGTGCCAGTAGTCGAAGCGACGAGCAGTACTTC
CDR3 protein: CASSRSDEQYF

clone size: .
D gene: TRBD1
CDR3 length: 16
J gene: TRBJ1-5
V gene: TRBV28
CDR3 DNA: TGTGCCAGCAGTCCATCGGACAGGGGCCCAAATCAGCCCCAGCATTTT
CDR3 protein: CASSPSDRGPNQPQHF

clone size: .
D gene: TRBD2
CDR3 length: 14
J gene: TRBJ2-5
V gene: TRBV5-4
CDR3 DNA: TGTGCCAGCAGCTTCGGGACTAGCAAAGAGACCCAGTACTTC
CDR3 protein: CASSFGTSKETQYF

clone size: .
D gene: .
CDR3 length: 16
J gene: TRBJ1-5
V gene: TRBV4-1
CDR3 DNA: TGCGCCAGCAGCCAAGCATCGGACAGAGGTTATCAGCCCCAGCATTTT
CDR3 protein: CASSQASDRGYQPQHF

clone size: .
D gene: TRBD2
CDR3 length: 16
J gene: TRBJ2-1
V gene: TRBV19
CDR3 DNA: TGTGCCAGTAGCGCCTTAGGAGCGGGAGCTTACAATGAGCAGTTCTTC
CDR3 protein: CASSALGAGAYNEQFF

clone size: .
D gene: .
CDR3 length: 14
J gene: TRBJ2-7
V gene: TRBV6-5
CDR3 DNA: TGTGCCAGCAGTGGCGACAGGTTCTCCTACGAGCAGTACTTC
CDR3 protein: CASSGDRFSYEQYF

clone size: .
D gene: TRBD1
CDR3 length: 13
J gene: TRBJ1-1
V gene: TRBV6-6
CDR3 DNA: TGTGCCAGCAGTGATGCAGGGGGAGGAAAAGCTTTCTTT
CDR3 protein: CASSDAGGGKAFF

clone size: .
D gene: .
CDR3 length: 12
J gene: TRBJ1-5
V gene: TRBV12-5
CDR3 DNA: TGTGCTAGTGCCCTGAGCGGTCAGCCCCAGCATTTT
CDR3 protein: CASALSGQPQHF

clone size: .
D gene: .
CDR3 length: 16
J gene: TRBJ2-3
V gene: TRBV15
CDR3 DNA: TGTGCCACCAGCAGAGAATCCGGGAGCCTCACAGATACGCAGTATTTT
CDR3 protein: CATSRESGSLTDTQYF

clone size: few
D gene: .
CDR3 length: 15
J gene: TRBJ1-1
V gene: TRBV4-1
CDR3 DNA: TGCGCCAGCAGCCAAGAAGGCCATGGAGGGACTGAAGCTTTCTTT
CDR3 protein: CASSQEGHGGTEAFF

clone size: .
D gene: .
CDR3 length: 13
J gene: TRBJ1-1
V gene: TRBV11-3
CDR3 DNA: TGTGCCAGCAGCCGCCGGGAATGGACTGAAGCTTTCTTT
CDR3 protein: CASSRREWTEAFF

clone size: once
D gene: .
CDR3 length: 12
J gene: TRBJ2-7
V gene: TRBV12-5
CDR3 DNA: TGTGCTAGTGGTCCGCAGGTCTACGAGCAGTACTTC
CDR3 protein: CASGPQVYEQYF

clone size: once
D gene: .
CDR3 length: 14
J gene: TRBJ2-3
V gene: TRBV5-1
CDR3 DNA: TGCGCCAGCAGCTTGGGTGGCACCACAGATACGCAGTATTTT
CDR3 protein: CASSLGGTTDTQYF

clone size: .
D gene: .
CDR3 length: 16
J gene: TRBJ1-3
V gene: TRBV30
CDR3 DNA: TGTGCCTGGAGTGTATCAGGGTACCTCTCTGGAAACACCATATATTTT
CDR3 protein: CAWSVSGYLSGNTIYF

clone size: .
D gene: TRBD1
CDR3 length: 13
J gene: TRBJ1-1
V gene: TRBV2
CDR3 DNA: TGTGCCAGCAGTCCAGGGGGATACACTGAAGCTTTCTTT
CDR3 protein: CASSPGGYTEAFF

clone size: .
D gene: .
CDR3 length: 13
J gene: TRBJ1-1
V gene: TRBV2
CDR3 DNA: TGTGCCAGCAGTGAAGAGAGGAACACTGAAGCTTTCTTT
CDR3 protein: CASSEERNTEAFF

clone size: once
D gene: TRBD2
CDR3 length: 17
J gene: TRBJ2-1
V gene: TRBV5-1
CDR3 DNA: TGCGCCAGCAGCTTGGTGTCTAGCGGGAGGGCGAACAATGAGCAGTTCTTC
CDR3 protein: CASSLVSSGRANNEQFF

clone size: .
D gene: TRBD1
CDR3 length: 13
J gene: TRBJ1-2
V gene: TRBV5-1
CDR3 DNA: TGCGCCAGCAGCTTGAACAGGGGAGATGGCTACACCTTC
CDR3 protein: CASSLNRGDGYTF

clone size: .
D gene: .
CDR3 length: 13
J gene: TRBJ2-1
V gene: TRBV11-2
CDR3 DNA: TGTGCCAGCAGCTTACCAGGGTCCCATGAGCAGTTCTTC
CDR3 protein: CASSLPGSHEQFF

clone size: .
D gene: TRBD2
CDR3 length: 13
J gene: TRBJ2-7
V gene: TRBV30
CDR3 DNA: TGTGCCTGGAAAGCGGGAGGGCCCTACGAGCAGTACTTC
CDR3 protein: CAWKAGGPYEQYF

clone size: .
D gene: .
CDR3 length: 17
J gene: TRBJ1-2
V gene: TRBV5-6
CDR3 DNA: TGTGCCAGCACCTTTGGGGAAGGGGACTCAGGGCACTATGGCTACACCTTC
CDR3 protein: CASTFGEGDSGHYGYTF

clone size: .
D gene: .
CDR3 length: 15
J gene: TRBJ1-3
V gene: TRBV19
CDR3 DNA: TGTGCCAGTAGTCCCGGTCCAGGGGCTGGAAACACCATATATTTT
CDR3 protein: CASSPGPGAGNTIYF

clone size: once
D gene: TRBD2
CDR3 length: 17
J gene: TRBJ2-3
V gene: TRBV9
CDR3 DNA: TGTGCCAGCAGCGTAGGACTAGCGGCCCCTAACACAGATACGCAGTATTTT
CDR3 protein: CASSVGLAAPNTDTQYF

clone size: .
D gene: .
CDR3 length: 14
J gene: TRBJ2-2
V gene: TRBV11-3
CDR3 DNA: TGTGCCAGCAGCTTTGAGGGGGACACCGGGGAGCTGTTTTTT
CDR3 protein: CASSFEGDTGELFF

clone size: few
D gene: .
CDR3 length: 13
J gene: TRBJ2-2
V gene: TRBV18
CDR3 DNA: TGTGCCAGCTCACCCCCCCTCAGCGGGGAGCTGTTTTTT
CDR3 protein: CASSPPLSGELFF

clone size: .
D gene: .
CDR3 length: 15
J gene: TRBJ2-5
V gene: TRBV5-6
CDR3 DNA: TGTGCCAGCAGCCGTGGCGCGGGTTACCAAGAGACCCAGTACTTC
CDR3 protein: CASSRGAGYQETQYF

clone size: few
D gene: TRBD1
CDR3 length: 14
J gene: TRBJ1-1
V gene: TRBV4-1
CDR3 DNA: TGCGCCAGCAGCCGACAGGGTGTGCAAACTGAAGCTTTCTTT
CDR3 protein: CASSRQGVQTEAFF

clone size: .
D gene: TRBD1
CDR3 length: 14
J gene: TRBJ2-7
V gene: TRBV7-9
CDR3 DNA: TGTGCCAGCAGCACCGACAGGGGAGGTAACGAGCAGTACTTC
CDR3 protein: CASSTDRGGNEQYF

clone size: .
D gene: TRBD1
CDR3 length: 16
J gene: TRBJ1-2
V gene: TRBV6-5
CDR3 DNA: TGTGCCAGCAGTTACTCTTGGCAGGGGGCTAACTATGGCTACACCTTC
CDR3 protein: CASSYSWQGANYGYTF

clone size: .
D gene: .
CDR3 length: 17
J gene: TRBJ2-5
V gene: TRBV7-8
CDR3 DNA: TGTGCCAGCAGCTCACGAGCGAGGGTGTGGGGACAAGAGACCCAGTACTTC
CDR3 protein: CASSSRARVWGQETQYF

clone size: .
D gene: .
CDR3 length: 15
J gene: TRBJ2-1
V gene: TRBV19
CDR3 DNA: TGTGCCAGTACCCGAGGGCAGACGCCTTACAATGAGCAGTTCTTC
CDR3 protein: CASTRGQTPYNEQFF

clone size: .
D gene: TRBD1
CDR3 length: 13
J gene: TRBJ1-1
V gene: TRBV7-6
CDR3 DNA: TGTGCCAGCAGCATGACAGGGTCCACTGAAGCTTTCTTT
CDR3 protein: CASSMTGSTEAFF

clone size: .
D gene: .
CDR3 length: 17
J gene: TRBJ2-2
V gene: TRBV5-1
CDR3 DNA: TGCGCCAGCAGCTTGGCCATAACGGACCCAGGGACCGGGGAGCTGTTTTTT
CDR3 protein: CASSLAITDPGTGELFF